Listed here are 19 T cell receptor beta chains from one sample, sequenced in a study of radiation and T cells in renal cell carcinoma. The data were produced by immunoSEQ multiplex PCR, yet TCRdb's version contains in-frame clones alone and is incomplete. The table records about 150,000 clones, 88% of them present only once. The time point: baseline pretreatment blood. The treatment is: 15 Gy SBRT to primary tumor, nephrectomy 4 weeks later. Sample: blood, taken from a patient whose treatment included radiotherapy and nephrectomy. These receptors were collected from a woman aged 70-85 years with renal cell carcinoma.

The V gene is TRBV19, the J gene TRBJ1-1; TRBD1 matches 11 bases. The CDR3 totals 17 residues. Germline CDR1 reads LNHDA; CDR2 reads SQIVND (reference sequence). V dropped 5 bases and J dropped 7; count of bases not matched to a gene: 15. CDR3 amino acids: CASSSWGQGEPQHEAFF. CDR3 coding DNA: TGTGCCAGTAGTTCTTGGGGACAGGGGGAACCTCAACATGAAGCTTTCTTT.

This chain connects TRBV5-1 to TRBJ1-5, with a weak D call TRBD1 (5 bases). The CDR3 length is 14 residues. V gave up 4 bases and J gave up 4 bases, with 12 bases separating them. Germline values: CDR1 SGHRS, CDR2 YFSETQ. CDR3 DNA sequence: TGCGCCAGCAGCCCTGTGGGGGGGAATCAGCCCCAGCATTTT. It translates to CASSPVGGNQPQHF.

The V call is TRBV5-1, the J call TRBJ1-6; 7 nucleotides agree with TRBD1. Germline-derived CDR1 and CDR2 are SGHRS and YFSETQ. CDR3 length: 13 residues. The V and J ends lost 4 bases and 9 bases, in that order; junction bases with no gene match: 4. The CDR3 region is CASSIHRGSPLHF. In DNA form, the CDR3 reads TGCGCCAGCAGCATACACAGGGGTTCACCCCTCCACTTT.

The CDR3 loop reads CASSLEYGGSTEAFF. CDR3 DNA: TGTGCCAGCAGCTTGGAGTACGGGGGTAGCACTGAAGCTTTCTTT. V gene TRBV5-6 combines with J gene TRBJ1-1, with TRBD1 as a possible D gene (5 bases). The CDR3 has 15 amino acids. The germline CDR1 and CDR2 sequences are SGHDT and YYEEEE. V lost 0 bases to trimming and J lost 4 bases, with 13 bases between them.

The DNA for the CDR3 is TGTGCCACCAGCAGAGACCCGGGGGAGACCCAGTACTTC. Translated, it gives CATSRDPGETQYF. The V and J genes are TRBV15 and TRBJ2-5, with D possibly TRBD2 on 5 matching bases. The germline V gene has CDR1 LNHNV and CDR2 YYDKDF (reference sequence). This CDR3 has 13 amino acids. Trimming took off 0 bases at V and 5 bases at J, with 7 bases between the two ends.

The chain combines TRBV23-1 with TRBJ1-4, with 8 bases that match TRBD1. TRBV23-1 is identified as an open reading frame with a role that is uncertain. The V gene end was trimmed by 2 bases and the J gene end by 1 base; junction bases not matched to a gene: 12. The CDR3 contains 19 residues. The CDR3 DNA sequence: TGCGCCAGCAGTCAAGTGGCAGGGGGCGCCCCGTTAACTAATGAAAAACTGTTTTTT. Its translation is CASSQVAGGAPLTNEKLFF.

The rearrangement links TRBV5-1 to TRBJ1-2, with 7 nucleotides matching TRBD1. Germline CDR1 SGHRS, CDR2 YFSETQ. V dropped 4 bases and J dropped 2; count of bases not matched to a gene: 11. The CDR3 totals 16 residues. CDR3 DNA sequence: TGCGCCAGCAGCGGGAGGGACAGCACAGCAAACTATGGCTACACCTTC. It translates to CASSGRDSTANYGYTF.

The CDR3 spells CASRQAGANVLTF. Written as DNA, the CDR3 is TGTGCCAGCAGACAGGCTGGGGCCAACGTCCTGACTTTC. The chain couples TRBV7-9 to TRBJ2-6, with a tentative D call TRBD1 (5 bases). From germline, CDR1 is SEHNR and CDR2 FQNEAQ (reference sequence). The V gene lost 6 bases and the J gene lost 2 bases, with 5 bases spanning the gap. The length of the CDR3 is 13 residues. The complete variable domain, with remaining parts taken from reference TRBV7-9 and TRBJ2-6, reads DTGVSQNPRHKITKRGQNVTFRCDPISEHNRLYWYRQTLGQGPEFLTYFQNEAQLEKSRLLSDRFSAERPKGSFSTLEIQRTEQGDSAMYLCASRQAGANVLTFGAGSRLTVL.

The chain carries TRBV5-6 and TRBJ1-1; D gene uncertain. Trimming left V 0 bases short and J 3 bases short, with 6 bases between. The CDR3 length is 13 residues. Germline CDR1 reads SGHDT; CDR2 reads YYEEEE. The CDR3 region is CASSLAGYTEAFF. In DNA, the CDR3 is TGTGCCAGCAGCTTGGCCGGGTACACTGAAGCTTTCTTT.

This chain links TRBV9 with TRBJ2-3; D might be TRBD1 or TRBD2, each matching 5 bases. The CDR3 is 15 residues long. Trimming removed 0 bases from V and 1 base from J, with 9 bases in between. CDR1 is SGDLS, CDR2 YYNGEE, per germline. CDR3 in amino acids: CASSVVGRGTDTQYF. The CDR3 DNA reads TGTGCCAGCAGCGTAGTGGGGCGGGGCACAGATACGCAGTATTTT.

The chain carries TRBV11-2 and TRBJ1-4; weak D call: TRBD1 (6 bases). The CDR3 totals 14 residues. Germline V gene lookup returns CDR1 SGHAT and CDR2 FQNNGV. With 3 bases removed from V and 7 bases from J, the gap between germline ends came to 12 bases. The CDR3, as DNA: TGTGCCAGCAGCTTGGGGGGGGCCGCTGAAAAACTGTTTTTT. Amino acids: CASSLGGAAEKLFF.

The chain has TRBV7-2 and TRBJ2-5, with D possibly being TRBD1 (6 bases). Trimming left V 5 bases short and J 2 bases short, with 9 bases between. Germline V CDR1 and CDR2: SGHTA, FQGNSA. The CDR3 sequence is 13 residues long. The CDR3 region has the DNA TGTGCCAGCAGCCCCGGGACACAAGAGACCCAGTACTTC. It codes for CASSPGTQETQYF.

J is TRBJ2-5 and V is TRBV7-2; the D is unclear. The CDR3 is made up of 14 amino acids. CDR1 SGHTA and CDR2 FQGNSA come from the germline V gene. Trimming stripped 1 base from V and 4 bases from J, with 10 bases between. The CDR3 here is CASSLVGGRETQYF. In DNA, the CDR3 is TGTGCCAGCAGCTTAGTTGGCGGTAGAGAGACCCAGTACTTC.

V usage is TRBV19 and J usage is TRBJ1-2; D uncertain. This CDR3 contains 13 residues. Germline CDR1 is LNHDA and CDR2 is SQIVND (reference sequence). Trimming shortened V by 5 bases and J by 4 bases, and 11 bases separated the two germline ends. The CDR3 coding sequence is TGTGCCAGTAGTTCATCCGGGATCTATGGCTACACCTTC. It yields the protein CASSSSGIYGYTF.

The gene calls are TRBV11-1 and TRBJ2-7; the match to TRBD2 covers 7 bases. With 6 bases clipped from V and 2 bases from J, the junction kept 4 bases outside the gene matches. Germline V gene data show CDR1 as SGHAT and CDR2 as FQDESV (reference sequence). This CDR3 contains 13 residues. The DNA of the CDR3 is TGTGCCAGCAGTCGGGGGGAGACCTACGAGCAGTACTTC. This translates into CASSRGETYEQYF.

Here the CDR3 DNA reads TGTGCCAGCAGCCCTTCAGGGGGACGGAGCACCGGGGAGCTGTTTTTT. This encodes CASSPSGGRSTGELFF. The rearrangement joins TRBV7-9 to TRBJ2-2; 7 nucleotides match TRBD1. The J segment lost 4 bases and the V segment lost 5 bases, leaving 10 bases of the junction unmatched. This CDR3 region has 16 residues. Germline values: CDR1 SEHNR, CDR2 FQNEAQ (reference sequence).

The chain links TRBV7-9 to TRBJ1-4; 11 bases agree with TRBD1. Trimming took 5 bases from V and 1 from J; bases not matched to a gene: 9. CDR1 and CDR2 from the germline V gene are SEHNR and FQNEAQ (reference sequence). The CDR3 has 18 residues. CDR3 amino acids: CASSPTRTGGKTNEKLFF. For the CDR3, the DNA is TGTGCCAGCAGCCCTACTCGGACAGGGGGCAAAACTAATGAAAAACTGTTTTTT.

The V gene is TRBV18, the J gene TRBJ2-5; 13 positions agree with TRBD2. The J segment lost 5 bases and the V segment lost 1 base, leaving 4 bases of the junction unmatched. Germline V gene sequence: CDR1 KGHSH, CDR2 LQKENI. The CDR3 runs 16 residues. CDR3 nucleotide sequence: TGTGCCAGCTCACCACGGACTAGCGGGGGATCGGAGACCCAGTACTTC. It is translated as CASSPRTSGGSETQYF.

J is TRBJ1-3 and V is TRBV2, with D perhaps matching TRBD1 (6 bases). The V and J ends lost 6 bases and 4 bases respectively, with 16 bases between them. The CDR3 totals 15 residues. CDR1 SNHLY and CDR2 FYNNEI come from the germline V gene. DNA of the CDR3: TGTGCCAGCAGCTGGGACACTGGGGCCGGAAACACCATATATTTT. Translation gives CASSWDTGAGNTIYF.